Listed below are T cell receptor beta chains from one sample, sequenced in a study of blood T cell repertoires in COVID-19. Method: immunoSEQ multiplex PCR; TCRdb's copy keeps in-frame clones and lacks some. The table lists 200,000 or so clones, roughly 82% of them singletons. Sequenced material: peripheral blood. The receptors originated from a woman aged 25 to 45 with acute or convalescent COVID-19. Both conserved end residues are part of each CDR3. Fields, in order: J gene, V gene, CDR3 protein.

j_gene: TRBJ1-6
v_gene: TRBV30
CDR3aa: CAWRVLGTGLSPLHF

j_gene: TRBJ2-7
v_gene: TRBV4-3
CDR3aa: CASSQEEGASYEQYF

j_gene: TRBJ2-2
v_gene: TRBV7-8
CDR3aa: CASSLVPPSGVNTGELFF

j_gene: TRBJ2-7
v_gene: TRBV5-8
CDR3aa: CASSFGQLYSYEQYF

j_gene: TRBJ1-1
v_gene: TRBV29-1
CDR3aa: CSVAGQLYTEAFF

j_gene: TRBJ1-5
v_gene: TRBV28
CDR3aa: CASILGGLDQPQHF

j_gene: TRBJ2-3
v_gene: TRBV30
CDR3aa: CALSGTGSSTDTQYF

j_gene: TRBJ1-2
v_gene: TRBV3-1/TRBV3-2
CDR3aa: CASSQAPGTYYGYTF

j_gene: TRBJ1-2
v_gene: TRBV7-9
CDR3aa: CASSLWGDTYGYTF

j_gene: TRBJ2-5
v_gene: TRBV7-9
CDR3aa: CASSSSRLAGHQETQYF

j_gene: TRBJ2-7
v_gene: TRBV9
CDR3aa: CASSVGQGKKYF

j_gene: TRBJ2-7
v_gene: TRBV6-5
CDR3aa: CASKIGTAPRQYF

j_gene: TRBJ2-3
v_gene: TRBV9
CDR3aa: CASSVGAPTDTQYF